This TCR beta chain is from a study of blood T cell repertoires in COVID-19 (dated by TCRdb to 2018 to 2021). Describing the broader study: Samples from collaborators originated in the United States, Italy and Spain and spanned both the acute and convalescent phases of COVID-19. The material from the prospective study consisted of cDNA or gDNA derived from T cells, B-cell-depleted T cells, or PBMCs. The dataset comprised deeply sampled blood TCRbeta repertoires from subjects exposed to, actively infected with, or recovered from COVID-19. The repertoires were released in a freely available public database intended as a resource for research on the immune response to SARS-CoV-2. Samples were obtained from the ongoing ImmuneRACE study (first 160 participants) and from 1,254 subjects provided by 6 global collaborators. Nearly every sample came with metadata listing a de-identified subject ID, COVID-19 status, age in years and sex. Where available, HLA class I and class II types were taken from metadata supplied by the sample provider and were not determined by assay-based typing.

Collaborating institutions collected whole blood in K2EDTA tubes following their own protocols. For TCRbeta analysis, collaborators shipped samples in one of three forms: frozen whole blood, isolated PBMCs, or DNA extracted from either of those sample types. Points the paper makes about the study in general: Clinical and demographic metadata were provided uncurated, with the amount varying by source and participant.

V is cut by 2 bases and J by 0 bases, and the space between the germline ends is 8 bases. Reading from cysteine to phenylalanine, the CDR3 counts 15 amino acids. Only the CDR3 DNA is retained, 45 bases long and in frame from the first base. CDR1 is given as SGHAT and CDR2 as FQNNGV, both from the germline V gene. TCRbeta CDR3 regions were amplified from genomic DNA by means of the immunoSEQ Assay, a bias-controlled multiplex PCR. The published analysis was carried out like this. Within the assay, amplification of reference gene primers was used to estimate how many nucleated cells each sample contained. To quantify the absolute abundance of each unique TCRbeta CDR3 rearrangement, sequence reads were collapsed and filtered. For each sample, productive Simpson clonality was calculated by taking the square root of Simpson's diversity index across productive rearrangements. TCRdb retrieved this table from immuneACCESS and kept in-frame rearrangements only. Not all clones are present; in checked studies, unresolved V genes account for under half, and no reason is known for the remainder. V and J calls and clone size are those listed in that table; D and trimming were worked out from the DNA. Across this sample there are over 200,000 clones, with approximately 81% seen only once. 7.9% of the sample belongs to the ten largest clones.

A note on this clone: Its antigen has not been determined. Nothing much larger sits one base from this clone, and base qualities are not available.

The sequence joins TRBV11-2 to TRBJ1-3, with an unclear D gene assignment. The sample was peripheral blood. The TCR was taken from an elderly woman with acute or convalescent COVID-19. The nucleotide sequence is TGTGCCAGCAGCTTATCGAGGTTCTCTGGAAACACCATATATTTT. It is translated as CASSLSRFSGNTIYF.